What follows is one T cell receptor (beta chain) and its context. Its antigen is undetermined. This CDR3 has 14 residues. Germline V gene sequence: CDR1 GTSNPN, CDR2 SVGIG (reference sequence). Trimming stripped 3 bases from V and 6 bases from J, with 12 bases between. This sample was included in a study of cytomegalovirus exposure and HLA in healthy donors. Researchers ran the PCR with 60 Vbeta and 13 Jbeta primers. Libraries were prepared by immunoSEQ multiplex PCR; TCRdb keeps only in-frame clonotypes and omits some of them. Of some 150,000 clones in the sample, approximately 85% were seen once. General study results and limits: A link between a missense DCLRE1C variant and TCR beta V- and J-gene trimming emerged from a later analysis. In a later analysis, productive TCRs from donors in an Asian-associated ancestry cluster reportedly carried fewer N-insertions than the cohort mean.

This clonotype was sampled from a woman in her 50s in good health and CMV-seropositive. The specimen sequenced was PBMCs. V is TRBV30 and J is TRBJ1-6, with D possibly being TRBD1 (6 bases). The CDR3 region has the DNA TGTGCCTGGAGACAGGGATATTTTAATTCACCCCTCCACTTT. Translating it yields CAWRQGYFNSPLHF.